This T cell receptor beta chain was captured in a study of T cells after yellow fever vaccination. There are 14 residues in the CDR3. V dropped 7 bases and J dropped 3 bases, with 13 bases sitting between them. The germline gives CDR1 MDHEN, CDR2 SYDVKM. TCRdb independently ran MiXCR on the 5' RACE reads; one entry per CDR3 protein. The table has roughly 120,000 distinct CDR3 sequences, about 7% seen once. This clonotype showed up many times. Sequencing was performed on CD4+ T cells sorted from PBMCs, taken around 45 days after the first yellow fever vaccination. The source is a man between 18 and 35 years old who received the YFV17D yellow fever vaccine. The chain has TRBV28 and TRBJ1-3; a weak D match, TRBD1 (5 bases). As DNA, the CDR3 is TGTGCCAGCACCAACGGGGGTTATGGAAACACCATATATTTT. Amino acids: CASTNGGYGNTIYF.